This is a list of T cell receptor beta chains from one sample in a study of shared clonotypes between healthy human individuals. Produced via immunoSEQ multiplex PCR; TCRdb's table is partial and in-frame only. The table records hundreds of thousands of clones, 96% of them present only once. Sequenced input: naive CD4+ T cells sorted from blood. The source of these receptors is a woman younger than 45 in good health. The CDR3 runs from the conserved cysteine through the conserved F or W. Each record gives: CDR3 length, J gene, V gene, D gene, clone size, CDR3 protein, CDR3 DNA. The D gene is left open where the match is weak. Clone size, where shown, is once, few, many, or a class for clones that have expanded.

15	TRBJ2-3	TRBV2	NA	NA	CASLGVRRRGDTQYF	TGTGCCAGCCTTGGTGTGCGGAGGCGGGGAGATACGCAGTATTTT
14	TRBJ2-7	TRBV27	TRBD2	NA	CASSRTSGSGEQYF	TGTGCCAGCAGTAGGACTAGCGGGAGTGGCGAGCAGTACTTC
14	TRBJ2-7	TRBV18	TRBD1	NA	CASSPRTGAYEQYF	TGTGCCAGCTCACCACGAACAGGGGCCTACGAGCAGTACTTC
15	TRBJ1-4	TRBV7-9	NA	few	CASSPAAEGREKLFF	TGTGCCAGCAGCCCGGCGGCAGAAGGGAGGGAAAAACTGTTTTTT
15	TRBJ1-3	TRBV28	TRBD1	NA	CASSWMKGAGNTIYF	TGTGCCAGCAGTTGGATGAAGGGGGCAGGAAACACCATATATTTT
14	TRBJ1-2	TRBV7-6	TRBD1	NA	CASSSGQGAGGYTF	TGTGCCAGCAGCTCGGGACAGGGGGCCGGAGGCTACACCTTC
14	TRBJ2-7	TRBV7-9	NA	NA	CASSFSGYSYEQYF	TGTGCCAGCAGCTTCAGCGGATACTCCTACGAGCAGTACTTC
14	TRBJ1-6	TRBV18	NA	NA	CASSPSGGNSPLHF	TGTGCCAGCTCACCTTCGGGTGGGAATTCACCCCTCCACTTT
16	TRBJ2-5	TRBV4-1	NA	NA	CASSHPAGRNQETQYF	TGCGCCAGCAGCCATCCCGCGGGCCGAAACCAAGAGACCCAGTACTTC
13	TRBJ2-7	TRBV27	TRBD1	NA	CASSLGQPYEQYF	TGTGCCAGCAGCCTGGGACAGCCCTACGAGCAGTACTTC
17	TRBJ1-1	TRBV6-1	TRBD1	NA	CASSEDFGTGPHTEAFF	TGTGCCAGCAGTGAAGATTTCGGGACAGGGCCTCACACTGAAGCTTTCTTT
15	TRBJ2-7	TRBV11-3	TRBD2	NA	CASSVGLAGYNEQYF	TGTGCCAGCAGCGTAGGACTAGCGGGATACAACGAGCAGTACTTC
14	TRBJ1-1	TRBV5-1	NA	once	CASSLLGPNTEAFF	TGCGCCAGCAGCTTGTTGGGACCCAACACTGAAGCTTTCTTT
15	TRBJ2-1	TRBV9	NA	NA	CASSEIGIPNNEQFF	TGTGCCAGCAGCGAGATCGGGATTCCTAACAATGAGCAGTTCTTC
15	TRBJ2-3	TRBV30	TRBD1	NA	CAWSRDRGITDTQYF	TGTGCCTGGAGTAGAGACAGGGGAATCACAGATACGCAGTATTTT
15	TRBJ2-1	TRBV28	NA	NA	CASSPYPQGNEPRFF	TGTGCCAGCAGTCCCTACCCCCAGGGCAACGAACCGCGGTTCTTC
12	TRBJ2-7	TRBV18	NA	NA	CASSPAENEQYF	TGTGCCAGCTCACCAGCAGAGAACGAGCAGTACTTC
13	TRBJ1-1	TRBV14	NA	NA	CASSLSLNTEAFF	TGTGCCAGCAGCCTTTCGCTGAACACTGAAGCTTTCTTT
16	TRBJ1-1	TRBV18	TRBD1	NA	CASSPRQGARNTEAFF	TGTGCCAGCTCACCGAGGCAGGGGGCAAGGAACACTGAAGCTTTCTTT
16	TRBJ2-1	TRBV5-1	NA	NA	CASRRLGGRSYNEQFF	TGCGCCAGTCGGAGGTTGGGCGGGCGCTCCTACAATGAGCAGTTCTTC
15	TRBJ2-6	TRBV28	NA	NA	CASSFRGSGANVLTF	TGTGCCAGCAGTTTCCGCGGGTCTGGGGCCAACGTCCTGACTTTC
14	TRBJ2-5	TRBV5-1	NA	NA	CASSPDPQEETQYF	TGCGCCAGCAGCCCTGATCCCCAGGAAGAGACCCAGTACTTC
16	TRBJ2-1	TRBV7-3	TRBD1	NA	CASSLNAGTGGHEQFF	TGTGCCAGCAGCTTAAATGCAGGGACAGGGGGCCATGAGCAGTTCTTC
12	TRBJ2-5	TRBV5-1	NA	NA	CASSRSGETQYF	TGCGCCAGCAGTCGTAGTGGAGAGACCCAGTACTTC
15	TRBJ2-7	TRBV7-3	TRBD2	NA	CASSLGLAGVYEQYF	TGTGCCAGCAGCTTGGGACTAGCGGGAGTCTACGAGCAGTACTTC
15	TRBJ1-5	TRBV4-2	NA	few	CASSQKGRSNQPQHF	TGTGCCAGCAGCCAAAAGGGCCGCAGCAATCAGCCCCAGCATTTT
15	TRBJ2-2	TRBV5-1	NA	NA	CASSPTVGDTGELFF	TGCGCCAGCAGCCCGACGGTGGGGGACACCGGGGAGCTGTTTTTT
13	TRBJ2-7	TRBV7-9	NA	NA	CASSFGSRYEQYF	TGTGCCAGCAGCTTTGGCAGTCGCTACGAGCAGTACTTC
13	TRBJ2-3	TRBV30	NA	NA	CAWAGGFADTQYF	TGTGCCTGGGCTGGAGGGTTTGCAGATACGCAGTATTTT
16	TRBJ2-1	TRBV7-8	TRBD1	once	CASSNYRDRGYNEQFF	TGTGCCAGCAGCAATTACCGGGACAGGGGATACAATGAGCAGTTCTTC
13	TRBJ2-3	TRBV29-1	TRBD2	NA	CSGGGTSADTQYF	TGCAGCGGGGGGGGTACAAGCGCAGATACGCAGTATTTT
16	TRBJ1-1	TRBV28	NA	few	CASSESTTNGNTEAFF	TGTGCCAGCAGTGAGTCTACAACGAACGGGAACACTGAAGCTTTCTTT
14	TRBJ2-1	TRBV2	NA	NA	CASAADSSYNEQFF	TGTGCCAGCGCGGCTGATAGCTCCTACAATGAGCAGTTCTTC
12	TRBJ1-4	TRBV10-3	NA	NA	CAISYGGEKLFF	TGTGCCATCAGCTACGGAGGGGAAAAACTGTTTTTT
14	TRBJ1-1	TRBV28	TRBD1	NA	CASSRPQGAGEAFF	TGTGCCAGCAGTCGTCCTCAGGGGGCCGGTGAAGCTTTCTTT
14	TRBJ2-1	TRBV6-6	NA	NA	CASKLADPYNEQFF	TGTGCCAGCAAGCTCGCGGATCCATACAATGAGCAGTTCTTC
15	TRBJ2-7	TRBV4-1	TRBD2	NA	CASSHPPTSSHEQYF	TGCGCCAGCAGCCACCCCCCGACTAGCTCCCACGAGCAGTACTTC
14	TRBJ1-5	TRBV4-1	NA	NA	CASSQGSAVQPQHF	TGCGCCAGCAGCCAAGGCAGTGCTGTTCAGCCCCAGCATTTT
14	TRBJ2-3	TRBV28	NA	NA	CASRATGITDTQYF	TGTGCCAGCAGAGCTACAGGGATCACAGATACGCAGTATTTT
16	TRBJ2-7	TRBV6-1	TRBD2	NA	CASSDPTSGRAYEQYF	TGTGCCAGCAGTGACCCGACTAGCGGGAGAGCCTACGAGCAGTACTTC
13	TRBJ2-5	TRBV7-2	NA	NA	CASSNTRQETQYF	TGTGCCAGCAGCAACACTAGGCAAGAGACCCAGTACTTC
13	TRBJ1-1	TRBV6-5	NA	NA	CASSYHVGVEAFF	TGTGCCAGCAGTTACCACGTGGGGGTTGAAGCTTTCTTT
15	TRBJ2-1	TRBV29-1	NA	NA	CSVDTSRSSYNEQFF	TGCAGCGTTGACACTTCTAGGAGCTCCTACAATGAGCAGTTCTTC
14	TRBJ2-6	TRBV30	NA	NA	CAWSLLSGANVLTF	TGTGCCTGGAGCCTGCTCTCTGGGGCCAACGTCCTGACTTTC
11	TRBJ2-3	TRBV6-5	NA	NA	CASRFSDTQYF	TGTGCCAGCAGGTTTTCAGATACGCAGTATTTT
16	TRBJ2-3	TRBV6-5	NA	NA	CASSYNPLVRTDTQYF	TGTGCCAGCAGTTACAACCCACTAGTCCGTACAGATACGCAGTATTTT
14	TRBJ1-2	TRBV7-9	TRBD1	NA	CASSFGQGAHGYTF	TGTGCCAGCAGCTTCGGACAGGGGGCCCATGGCTACACCTTC
14	TRBJ1-2	TRBV5-1	TRBD1	once	CASSLRQGAPTYTF	TGCGCCAGCAGCTTGAGGCAGGGGGCGCCCACCTACACCTTC